These 20 T cell receptor beta chains share one sample of origin, sequenced in a study of T cell repertoires in cytomegalovirus infection. Their antigens remain unidentified. TCRdb re-called the reads through MiXCR, storing one row per CDR3 protein. The top ten hold about an eighth of the sample, which has approximately 730,000 distinct CDR3 sequences, almost 30% seen once. The material sequenced was cultured CD8+ T cells from PBMCs, taken from culture after CMV antigen stimulation. Receptors originate from a human donor in good health (CMV status not recorded). Some clones in this sample may be carry-over from other donors' samples.

Only a few counts were recorded for this clonotype. V gene TRBV6-5 combines with J gene TRBJ2-7, with D maybe TRBD1 (6 bases). V lost 2 bases, J lost 1 base, and 12 bases lay in between. The CDR3 has 15 amino acids. The germline gives CDR1 MNHEY, CDR2 SVGAGI. The CDR3 region has the DNA TGTGCCAGCAGTTACGGACAGTGGGCGTCCTACGAGCAGTACTTC. Its translation is CASSYGQWASYEQYF.

The chain couples TRBV27 to TRBJ2-3; 7 nucleotides match TRBD1. The CDR3 runs to 13 residues. Per the germline V gene, CDR1 is MNHEY and CDR2 is SMNVEV (reference sequence). J gave up 6 bases and V 10 bases, and 10 bases lay outside the gene matches. CDR3 DNA: TGTGCCATTTCTCCGACAGGGACGGATACGCAGTATTTT. Translation gives CAISPTGTDTQYF.

Comment on this clonotype: Since a much larger clone is just one base distant, this may be a read error. The CDR3 ends on some other residue instead of the conserved phenylalanine or tryptophan, so this is likely a read error. The rearrangement links TRBV12-3 or TRBV12-4 to TRBJ2-2, with 9 bases fitting TRBD1. This CDR3 comprises 12 residues. Unmatched junction bases numbered 1, after V lost 6 bases and J lost 8 bases. The CDR3: CASSGTGGELFS. As DNA, the CDR3 is TGTGCCAGCAGCGGGACAGGGGGGGAGCTGTTTTCT.

The chain uses TRBV27 and TRBJ1-1, with D hard to call. The V gene's germline CDR1 is MNHEY and CDR2 SMNVEV (reference sequence). The CDR3 extends over 14 amino acids. V was cut by 3 bases and J by 3 bases, with 11 bases left in between. The DNA of the CDR3 is TGTGCCAGCAGTTTTTTAACGTCCGACACTGAAGCTTTCTTT. As protein: CASSFLTSDTEAFF.

This clonotype has only a few counts. The rearrangement links TRBV19 to TRBJ2-1; a possible D gene is TRBD1 (6 bases). CDR3 length: 15 amino acids. From germline, CDR1 is LNHDA and CDR2 SQIVND (reference sequence). V shed 9 bases and J shed 0 bases, with 15 bases lying between them. The CDR3, as DNA: TGTGCCAGCAAGGGGGACACCAGCTCCTACAATGAGCAGTTCTTC. Protein sequence: CASKGDTSSYNEQFF.

The chain employs TRBV7-9 and TRBJ2-1, with 7 bases lining up with TRBD1. The CDR3 is 15 residues long. After removal of 5 bases from V and 4 bases from J, the junction contained 8 bases not matched to a gene. Germline CDR1 is SEHNR and CDR2 is FQNEAQ (reference sequence). The CDR3 loop reads CASSPPRQGYNEQFF. DNA of the CDR3: TGTGCCAGCAGCCCCCCACGACAGGGATACAATGAGCAGTTCTTC.

The CDR3 spells CASPIGTEAFF. Here the CDR3 DNA reads TGTGCCAGCCCGATCGGGACTGAAGCTTTCTTT. J is TRBJ1-1 and V is TRBV12-3 or TRBV12-4; D is unresolved. The CDR3 covers 11 residues. Trimming pared 8 bases from V and 5 bases from J, leaving 9 bases between.

CDR3 DNA sequence: TGTGCCAGCAGAACAGGGGGCGCGTCCACCGGGGAGCTGTTTTTT. It translates to CASRTGGASTGELFF. The V and J genes are TRBV6-2 or TRBV6-3 and TRBJ2-2, with 9 bases matching TRBD1. This CDR3 is 15 amino acids long. Per germline, CDR1 MNHEY and CDR2 SVGEGT. The V segment lost 6 bases and the J segment 4 bases; nucleotides outside the gene matches: 6.

The CDR3 loop reads CASSLKGSGVNSPLHF. The CDR3 nucleotides read TGTGCCAGCAGCTTAAAGGGTTCAGGGGTTAATTCACCCCTCCACTTT. The V call is TRBV7-6, the J call TRBJ1-6; D may be TRBD1 (6 bases). V lost 2 bases, J lost 6 bases, and 14 bases lay in between. This CDR3 has 16 amino acids. Germline V CDR1 and CDR2: SGHVS, FNYEAQ.

This chain uses TRBV27 with TRBJ2-1; the match to TRBD1 covers 8 bases. CDR3 length: 14 residues. V shed 5 bases, J shed 5 bases, and the junction held 5 bases outside the gene matches. The V gene's germline CDR1 is MNHEY and CDR2 SMNVEV (reference sequence). In DNA, the CDR3 is TGTGCCAGCAGTCCGACAGGGGACAACAATGAGCAGTTCTTC. It codes for CASSPTGDNNEQFF.

This clonotype was seen at least ten times. The chain links TRBV7-2 to TRBJ2-7; TRBD1 or TRBD2 may be the D gene (6 bases each). Between the trimmed V and J ends, which lost 8 bases and 2 bases, there was a span of 16 bases. The V gene's germline CDR1 is SGHTA and CDR2 FQGNSA. The CDR3 length is 14 residues. CDR3 loop: CASAFYGGPYEQYV. The CDR3 bases are TGTGCCAGCGCGTTTTATGGGGGGCCCTACGAGCAGTACGTC.

In the case of this clonotype: A junction end diverges from the germline sequence, so it may reflect a read error. This sequence joins TRBV12-3 or TRBV12-4 and TRBJ1-2; TRBD1 matches at 10 bases. The CDR3 is 14 residues long. For the CDR3, the DNA is TGTGTCAGCAGACTAGGGACAGGGGTGGGCGGCTACACCTTC. It specifies CVSRLGTGVGGYTF.

This chain uses TRBV12-3 or TRBV12-4 with TRBJ2-7; perhaps TRBD1 as D (6 bases). The CDR3 contains 14 residues. V dropped 1 base and J dropped 3 bases, with 10 bases sitting between them. CDR3 bases: TGTGCCAGCAGTTTAGGGGGGCCCCACTACGAGCAGTACGTC. It is translated as CASSLGGPHYEQYV.

The rearrangement uses TRBV5-1 and TRBJ2-2; no clear D. This CDR3 is built from 16 residues. In germline, CDR1 is SGHRS, CDR2 YFSETQ. Between the trimmed V and J ends, which lost 4 bases and 7 bases, there was a span of 20 bases. The CDR3 protein is CASSPDPGNWGGELFF. The CDR3 nucleotides are TGCGCCAGCAGCCCGGATCCGGGCAATTGGGGCGGGGAGCTGTTTTTT.

In this sample, this clonotype turned up a few times. V is TRBV19 and J is TRBJ1-5; no definite D call. Per the germline V gene, CDR1 is LNHDA and CDR2 is SQIVND (reference sequence). The CDR3 consists of 14 residues. Trimming took off 3 bases at V and 0 bases at J, with 6 bases between the two ends. The CDR3 nucleotides read TGTGCCAGTAGTATTTGGGATAGCAATCAGCCCCAGCATTTT. Translating it yields CASSIWDSNQPQHF.

The sample holds many counts of this clonotype. The rearrangement uses TRBV19 and TRBJ2-3; 8 positions match TRBD2. CDR3 size: 14 residues. Trimming removed 6 bases from V and 3 bases from J; junction bases left unmatched: 5. Germline CDR1 LNHDA, CDR2 SQIVND (reference sequence). The CDR3 sequence is CASSMQRGTDTQYF. Here the CDR3 DNA reads TGTGCCAGTAGCATGCAGCGGGGGACAGATACGCAGTATTTT.

This clonotype was seen repeatedly, ten times or more. The J gene is TRBJ2-7, the V gene TRBV7-8; D tentatively reads TRBD1 or TRBD2 (6 bases each). The CDR3 covers 16 residues. V was shortened by 8 bases and J by 4 bases, with 24 bases between the two germline ends. Germline V lookup: CDR1 SGHVS, CDR2 FQNEAQ. CDR3 region: CASYGSKGGEKYEQYF. Here the CDR3 DNA reads TGTGCCAGCTATGGATCGAAGGGGGGCGAAAAATACGAGCAGTACTTC.

CDR3 residues: CASSEGGHEETQYF. CDR3 nucleotide sequence: TGTGCCAGCAGCGAAGGCGGACATGAGGAGACCCAGTACTTC. V gene TRBV11-1 combines with J gene TRBJ2-5; maybe TRBD1 (5 bases). This CDR3 has 14 amino acids. Germline V gene data show CDR1 as SGHAT and CDR2 as FQDESV (reference sequence). Trimming removed 5 bases at V and 5 bases at J, with 15 bases between.

This clonotype was observed at least ten times. The rearrangement joins TRBV7-6 to TRBJ2-4; D may be TRBD1 (6 bases). There are 16 residues in the CDR3. CDR1 SGHVS and CDR2 FNYEAQ come from the germline V gene. V dropped 5 bases and J dropped 1 base, with 15 bases sitting between them. This CDR3 is CASSPRAGAAKNIQYF. Here the CDR3 DNA reads TGTGCCAGCAGCCCTCGTGCAGGGGCGGCCAAAAACATTCAGTACTTC.

The chain carries TRBV7-2 and TRBJ2-1; the match to TRBD1 covers 8 bases. Germline V CDR1 and CDR2: SGHTA, FQGNSA. V lost 4 bases to trimming and J lost 4 bases; unmatched junction nucleotides: 9. The CDR3 covers 16 residues. The CDR3 region has the DNA TGTGCCAGCAGCTCCCCCGGGACAGGAAAATACAATGAGCAGTTCTTC. It specifies CASSSPGTGKYNEQFF.